This record looks at one T cell receptor (beta chain) sequence and its context. Its cognate antigen is unknown. These data come from a study of T-cell memory formation after mild COVID-19. Study-level background: Most TCR clusters belonged to a single donor. Broader study findings: Day 15 to 85 contracting clones showed balanced CD4/CD8; day 15 to 37 expanders favored CD4+.

Trimming removed 3 bases from V and 8 bases from J, with 9 bases in between. CDR1 and CDR2 (germline): KGHDR, SFDVKD. This CDR3 is built from 12 residues. TCRdb reprocessed the 5' RACE reads via MiXCR and lists one record per CDR3 protein. The sample has a few hundred thousand distinct CDR3 sequences, roughly 22% seen once. This TCR was sampled from an adult woman who had mild COVID-19 (a few samples of this study predate the infection). Cell type and time point are not known. The chain carries TRBV24-1 and TRBJ2-5; D remains unclear. Sequencing was carried out using PBMCs or a T cell subset sorted from them (not recorded which). In nucleotides, the CDR3 is TGTGCCACCAGTGATGCCGGGTCTACCCAGTACTTC. Translating it yields CATSDAGSTQYF.